The present T cell receptor (beta chain) was sequenced within a study of blood T cell repertoires in COVID-19 (TCRdb year 2020). As for the study more broadly: Samples covering the acute and convalescent phases of COVID-19 were provided by collaborators in the United States, Italy and Spain. The repertoires were made available in a free public database intended to serve as a resource for research on the immune response to SARS-CoV-2. The prospective study material was composed of cDNA or gDNA derived from T cells, B-cell-depleted T cells, or PBMCs. Samples came from the ongoing ImmuneRACE study (first 160 participants) plus 1,254 subjects from 6 global collaborators. Where available, HLA class I and class II types were taken from metadata supplied by the sample provider and were not determined by assay-based typing. Sample metadata almost always included a de-identified subject ID, COVID-19 status, age in years and sex. The dataset comprised deeply sampled blood TCRbeta repertoires from subjects exposed to, actively infected with, or recovered from COVID-19.

Points the paper makes about the study in general: The quantity of clinical and demographic metadata differed by source and by participant and was supplied without curation.

Comments on this clone: The antigen it recognizes is unknown. There are no base qualities to consult, and no much larger clone falls within one base.

Its CDR3 holds 15 amino acids, cysteine through phenylalanine. CDR3 DNA only is kept here, 45 bases in frame from base 1. Based on the germline V gene, the CDR1 and CDR2 sequences are KGHDR and SFDVKD. The junction shows trimming of 0 bases on V and 7 bases on J, plus 12 bases between the germline ends. TCRbeta CDR3 regions were amplified from genomic DNA using the immunoSEQ Assay, a bias-controlled multiplex PCR. Per the original workflow: Within the assay, amplification of reference gene primers was used to estimate how many nucleated cells each sample contained. Sequence reads were collapsed and filtered to measure the absolute abundance of every unique TCRbeta CDR3 rearrangement. Productive Simpson clonality was computed per sample as the square root of Simpson's diversity index over productive rearrangements. In TCRdb, the immuneACCESS table is reduced to in-frame sequences with V and J assigned. These tables do not hold every clone; where another copy was compared, an unresolved V gene accounts for under half, and the others remain unexplained. V, J and clone size reflect that table, while D and trimming were determined from the DNA. The sample table shows 390,000 or so clones, and around 87% are seen once. In total, the top ten clones hold under 11% of the sample.

At one collaborating source in Seattle, patients were enrolled during active infection and were followed longitudinally through the course of disease. The collaborating institutions used their own protocols to collect whole blood in K2EDTA tubes. For TCRbeta analysis, collaborator samples were shipped as frozen whole blood, as isolated PBMCs, or as DNA extracted from either sample type. The clonotype was recovered from a woman aged 25 to 39 with COVID-19, enrolled during active disease. The V and J genes are TRBV24-1 and TRBJ2-1, and TRBD2 may be the D gene, going by 6 matching bases. Source material: peripheral blood. The DNA sequence is given as TGTGCCACCAGTGATTTGGGGGGGAGAGGGAATGAGCAGTTCTTC. It codes for CATSDLGGRGNEQFF.